The 18 T cell receptor beta chains below were found in one sample sequenced in a study of cytomegalovirus exposure and HLA in healthy donors. A multiplex PCR was run with 60 Vbeta primers and 13 Jbeta primers. Profiled with immunoSEQ multiplex PCR; TCRdb holds only in-frame clones, not every one. The repertoire holds some 200,000 clones, around 85% seen once, with less than 4.5% in the top ten. Sequencing input: PBMCs. Source of these receptors: a man aged 50 to 59 in good health and CMV-seronegative.

This sequence joins TRBV6-5 and TRBJ1-5, with D unresolved. The length of the CDR3 is 13 residues. Trimming left V 6 bases short and J 5 bases short, with 11 bases between. Germline CDR1 MNHEY, CDR2 SVGAGI. In nucleotides, the CDR3 is TGTGCCAGCAGCCGGACTGATGATCAGCCCCAGCATTTT. This encodes CASSRTDDQPQHF.

V gene TRBV11-2 combines with J gene TRBJ2-5; tentatively, D is TRBD1 (5 bases). Between the trimmed V and J ends, which lost 5 bases and 5 bases, there was a span of 18 bases. Germline V gene sequence: CDR1 SGHAT, CDR2 FQNNGV. This CDR3 is built from 15 residues. As DNA, the CDR3 is TGTGCCAGCAGCAATCCGACAGCCTTAAGGGAGACCCAGTACTTC. Protein: CASSNPTALRETQYF.

The V and J genes are TRBV10-3 and TRBJ1-4; no clear D gene. The V gene lost 0 bases and the J gene lost 5 bases, with 10 bases spanning the gap. The germline V gene encodes CDR1 ENHRY and CDR2 SYGVKD. This CDR3 contains 15 residues. The CDR3 DNA reads TGTGCCATCAGTGAGTCCCTGGCCCCGAATGAAAAACTGTTTTTT. This sequence encodes CAISESLAPNEKLFF.

The rearrangement uses TRBV6-5 and TRBJ2-1, with 9 bases matching TRBD1. The CDR3 length is 15 residues. V shed 6 bases and J 7 bases; nucleotides not matched to a gene: 10. The germline gives CDR1 MNHEY, CDR2 SVGAGI. CDR3 loop: CASSTGTGISNEQFF. CDR3 bases: TGTGCCAGCAGCACCGGGACAGGGATATCAAATGAGCAGTTCTTC.

V usage is TRBV5-1 and J usage is TRBJ1-1; 9 nucleotides match TRBD1. The CDR3 extends over 16 amino acids. The trim removed 0 bases at V and 1 base at J, leaving 4 bases unmatched. In germline, CDR1 is SGHRS, CDR2 YFSETQ. CDR3 nucleotides: TGCGCCAGCAGCTTGGTTGAGGACAGGGGGAACACTGAAGCTTTCTTT. It specifies CASSLVEDRGNTEAFF.

The chain employs TRBV18 and TRBJ1-6, with TRBD1 as a possible D gene (5 bases). Germline V lookup: CDR1 KGHSH, CDR2 LQKENI. The CDR3 sequence is 16 residues long. Trimming left V 5 bases short and J 7 bases short, with 18 bases between. The DNA of the CDR3 is TGTGCCAGCTCAGTCGGACTTGGGACTTCCAATTCACCCCTCCACTTT. Its translation: CASSVGLGTSNSPLHF. Full variable domain (rest looked up from reference TRBV18 and TRBJ1-6): NAGVMQNPRHLVRRRGQEARLRCSPMKGHSHVYWYRQLPEEGLKFMVYLQKENIIDESGMPKERFSAEFPKEGPSILRIQQVVRGDSAAYFCASSVGLGTSNSPLHFGNGTRLTVT.

This chain joins TRBV4-1 and TRBJ2-1; maybe TRBD2 (6 bases). V lost 1 base and J 7 bases, leaving 11 bases between the germline ends. CDR3 length: 14 residues. Germline V CDR1 and CDR2: MGHRA, YSYEKL. The CDR3 DNA is TGCGCCAGCAGCCAAGGGTATAGCGGTAATGAGCAGTTCTTC. It yields the protein CASSQGYSGNEQFF.

Worth noting for this clone: Its ends do not fully match the called genes, so a read error is possible. V and J are TRBV6-5 and TRBJ1-2, with TRBD1 identical over 7 bases. CDR1 is MNHEY and CDR2 is SVGAGI in the germline V gene. The CDR3 covers 13 residues. The CDR3 is CAISVDREQSYTF. The CDR3 DNA reads as TGTGCCATCAGTGTTGACAGGGAACAGAGCTACACCTTC.

V gene TRBV7-2 combines with J gene TRBJ2-6, with 11 bases aligning to TRBD2. The trim removed 4 bases at V and 3 bases at J, leaving 2 bases unmatched. The CDR3 has 16 amino acids. Germline assignment: CDR1 SGHTA and CDR2 FQGNSA. Here the CDR3 reads CASSYLAGGGANVLTF. Here the CDR3 DNA reads TGTGCCAGCAGCTACCTAGCGGGGGGTGGGGCCAACGTCCTGACTTTC.

The chain links TRBV5-6 to TRBJ1-4; 9 positions agree with TRBD1. The CDR3 contains 16 residues. The V segment lost 2 bases and the J segment 2 bases; nucleotides outside the gene matches: 4. The germline V gene has CDR1 SGHDT and CDR2 YYEEEE. The CDR3 protein is CASSLQGAGTNEKLFF. The DNA of the CDR3 is TGTGCCAGCAGCTTACAGGGGGCAGGGACTAATGAAAAACTGTTTTTT. Based on the CDR3 plus reference TRBV5-6 and TRBJ1-4, the full variable domain is DAGVTQSPTHLIKTRGQQVTLRCSPKSGHDTVSWYQQALGQGPQFIFQYYEEEERQRGNFPDRFSGHQFPNYSSELNVNALLLGDSALYLCASSLQGAGTNEKLFFGSGTQLSVL.

This chain links TRBV6-1 with TRBJ2-2, with 12 bases matching TRBD2. The V gene's germline CDR1 is MNHNS and CDR2 SASEGT. CDR3 length equals 15 residues. With 2 bases clipped from V and 6 bases from J, the junction kept 1 base outside the gene matches. The CDR3, as DNA: TGTGCCAGCAGTGAACTAGCGGGGGGGCCCGGGGAGCTGTTTTTT. Residues: CASSELAGGPGELFF.

The chain uses TRBV12-5 and TRBJ1-5; 7 bases are a match to TRBD1. The V and J ends lost 4 bases and 5 bases, in that order; junction bases with no gene match: 8. Germline CDR1 is LGHNT and CDR2 is FRNRAP. The CDR3 loop spans 15 amino acids. For the CDR3, the DNA is TGTGCTAGTGGTTCCGGGACAGCGAGTTATCAGCCCCAGCATTTT. Its translation: CASGSGTASYQPQHF.

The genes are TRBV9 and TRBJ2-5, with TRBD2 matching over 7 bases. V gave up 6 bases and J gave up 7 bases; unmatched junction bases: 9. The CDR3 contains 13 residues. Germline lookup yields CDR1 SGDLS and CDR2 YYNGEE. The DNA of the CDR3 is TGTGCCAGCAATGCGGGGGTCACAGGGACCCAGTACTTC. Protein: CASNAGVTGTQYF. Together with reference TRBV9 and TRBJ2-5, the CDR3 gives the full variable domain: DSGVTQTPKHLITATGQRVTLRCSPRSGDLSVYWYQQSLDQGLQFLIQYYNGEERAKGNILERFSAQQFPDLHSELNLSSLELGDSALYFCASNAGVTGTQYFGPGTRLLVL.

The rearrangement uses TRBV7-2 and TRBJ2-1, with 12 bases identical to TRBD2. Germline assignment: CDR1 SGHTA and CDR2 FQGNSA. Losses at the gene ends were 5 bases for V and 6 bases for J; bases not matched to a gene: 2. The CDR3 sequence is 14 residues long. The CDR3 sequence is CASSTSGGFNEQFF. In nucleotides, the CDR3 is TGTGCCAGCAGCACTAGCGGGGGGTTCAATGAGCAGTTCTTC.

J is TRBJ2-7 and V is TRBV11-2; weak D call: TRBD2 (7 bases). The germline V and J ends were trimmed by 1 base and 7 bases, with 17 bases remaining between them. The CDR3 covers 15 residues. Looked up from germline, CDR1 is SGHAT and CDR2 is FQNNGV. DNA for the CDR3: TGTGCCAGCAGCTTAGGAAGGGGGGGGGCCGGGGAGCAGTACTTC. Encoded protein: CASSLGRGGAGEQYF.

The V call is TRBV15, the J call TRBJ2-7, with a tentative D call TRBD2 (5 bases). There are 16 residues in the CDR3. Deletions cut 5 bases from V and 0 bases from J, with 17 bases between. Germline V CDR1 and CDR2: LNHNV, YYDKDF (reference sequence). The CDR3 protein is CATSRGLLWASYEQYF. CDR3 bases: TGTGCCACCAGCCGAGGGCTCCTTTGGGCCTCCTACGAGCAGTACTTC. Drawing the rest from reference TRBV15 and TRBJ2-7, the complete variable domain is DAMVIQNPRYQVTQFGKPVTLSCSQTLNHNVMYWYQQKSSQAPKLLFHYYDKDFNNEADTPDNFQSRRPNTSFCFLDIRSPGLGDTAMYLCATSRGLLWASYEQYFGPGTRLTVT.

This sequence joins TRBV11-2 and TRBJ1-6, with D unresolved. From germline, CDR1 is SGHAT and CDR2 FQNNGV. V shed 7 bases and J shed 9 bases, with 13 bases lying between them. The CDR3 consists of 13 residues. The CDR3 coding sequence is TGTGCCAGCACCCTTACGGCGGGTTCACCCCTCCACTTT. It specifies CASTLTAGSPLHF. The full variable domain, in which reference TRBV11-2 and TRBJ1-6 provide the parts outside the CDR3, is EAGVAQSPRYKIIEKRQSVAFWCNPISGHATLYWYQQILGQGPKLLIQFQNNGVVDDSQLPKDRFSAERLKGVDSTLKIQPAKLEDSAVYLCASTLTAGSPLHFGNGTRLTVT.

The J gene is TRBJ1-2, the V gene TRBV4-3; D is perhaps TRBD1 (5 bases). Trimming pared 1 base from V and 6 bases from J, leaving 15 bases between. This CDR3 has 15 amino acids. The germline gives CDR1 LGHNA, CDR2 YSLEER. The CDR3 bases are TGCGCCAGCAGCCAAGGGGCAGGCGGGGGAGATGGCTACACCTTC. Translated, it gives CASSQGAGGGDGYTF.